The next 14 T cell receptor beta chains were all read from a single sample in a study of shared clonotypes between healthy human individuals. TCRdb's copy holds only in-frame clones and misses some; the assay was immunoSEQ multiplex PCR. The sample carries 2 million to 2.5 million clones, approximately 95% recorded once. Source material: naive CD4+ T cells from PBMCs. Documented subset: CD45RA+ positively selected. The origin of the receptors is a man younger than 35 in good health. Some clones in this sample may be carry-over from other donors' samples.

This clone was observed a single time. V usage is TRBV11-2 and J usage is TRBJ2-7, with a possible D match to TRBD2 (6 bases). Deletions cut 6 bases from V and 0 bases from J, with 21 bases between. This CDR3 is 17 amino acids long. Germline assignment: CDR1 SGHAT and CDR2 FQNNGV. CDR3 nucleotides: TGTGCCAGCAGAGCATGGGGGGTGCGGCCGGCCTCCTACGAGCAGTACTTC. It specifies CASRAWGVRPASYEQYF.

The chain couples TRBV5-1 to TRBJ2-7; D might be TRBD1 (5 bases). V dropped 4 bases and J dropped 4 bases, with 12 bases sitting between them. The germline CDR1 and CDR2 sequences are SGHRS and YFSETQ. The CDR3 totals 13 residues. The CDR3 DNA reads TGCGCCAGCAGCATACAGGTGTCGTACGAGCAGTACTTC. Its translation is CASSIQVSYEQYF. The entire variable domain, with the rest obtained from reference TRBV5-1 and TRBJ2-7, is as follows: KAGVTQTPRYLIKTRGQQVTLSCSPISGHRSVSWYQQTPGQGLQFLFEYFSETQRNKGNFPGRFSGRQFSNSRSEMNVSTLELGDSALYLCASSIQVSYEQYFGPGTRLTVT.

The chain joins TRBV7-2 to TRBJ2-1; D is perhaps TRBD2 (6 bases). V lost 5 bases to trimming and J lost 4 bases, with 24 bases between them. This CDR3 is 18 amino acids long. CDR1 is SGHTA, CDR2 FQGNSA, per germline. CDR3 in DNA: TGTGCCAGCAGCCCTAGTCCCTTCCTAGCGCCCGTGTACAATGAGCAGTTCTTC. Encoded protein: CASSPSPFLAPVYNEQFF.

The chain uses TRBV7-2 and TRBJ2-5; no clear D. Trimming stripped 2 bases from V and 1 base from J, with 5 bases between. Germline lookup yields CDR1 SGHTA and CDR2 FQGNSA. The CDR3 has 13 residues. The CDR3 DNA is TGTGCCAGCAGCTTAATGGTCCAAGAGACCCAGTACTTC. Amino acid sequence: CASSLMVQETQYF.

The chain is built from TRBV11-3 and TRBJ2-1, with TRBD2 matching 7 bases. V shed 5 bases and J 8 bases; nucleotides not matched to a gene: 6. Germline values: CDR1 SGHNT, CDR2 YENEEA. The CDR3 runs 13 residues. The CDR3 here is CASSPGLLDEQFF. The CDR3 DNA sequence: TGTGCCAGCAGCCCGGGACTACTCGATGAGCAGTTCTTC.

On this clone: This sample includes further DNA sequences coding for the same CDR3. The chain carries TRBV18 and TRBJ1-5; D uncertain. The V gene lost 1 base and the J gene lost 5 bases, with 9 bases spanning the gap. The CDR3 has 14 amino acids. Germline V gene sequence: CDR1 KGHSH, CDR2 LQKENI. The CDR3 reads CASSPQGRDQPQHF. The DNA for the CDR3 is TGTGCCAGCTCACCACAGGGCCGGGATCAGCCCCAGCATTTT.

The CDR3 DNA reads TGTGCCAGCAGCTCTGGGACTAGCGGGAGGAGGAATGAGCAGTTCTTC. Translating it yields CASSSGTSGRRNEQFF. The chain recombines TRBV7-9 with TRBJ2-1; 15 positions match TRBD2. The length of the CDR3 is 16 residues. V lost 4 bases, J lost 7 bases, and 5 bases stayed unmatched. In germline, CDR1 is SEHNR, CDR2 FQNEAQ (reference sequence).

This sequence joins TRBV19 and TRBJ1-5; the D gene is possibly TRBD1 (5 bases). Trimming took off 2 bases at V and 0 bases at J, with 23 bases between the two ends. The CDR3 is 20 residues long. CDR1 LNHDA and CDR2 SQIVND come from the germline V gene (reference sequence). CDR3 sequence: CASSITPRDRGWFSNQPQHF. The CDR3 bases are TGTGCCAGTAGTATAACCCCTCGGGACCGAGGATGGTTTAGCAATCAGCCCCAGCATTTT.

The chain uses TRBV5-1 and TRBJ2-5; tentative D call: TRBD1 (6 bases). This CDR3 has 17 amino acids. CDR1 and CDR2 (germline): SGHRS, YFSETQ. The V end was cut by 0 bases, the J end by 1 base, with 16 bases between. In DNA, the CDR3 is TGCGCCAGCAGCTTGGCCCCTGGTGGCAGGGGCCAAGAGACCCAGTACTTC. Its translation: CASSLAPGGRGQETQYF.

The chain combines TRBV29-1 with TRBJ1-1; D is undetermined. Trimming stripped 1 base from V and 5 bases from J, with 8 bases between. The CDR3 runs to 12 residues. Germline CDR1 and CDR2: SQVTM and ANQGSEA. CDR3 DNA sequence: TGCAGCGTTGAAGCATTGGGTACTGAAGCTTTCTTT. It translates to CSVEALGTEAFF.

The chain recombines TRBV5-1 with TRBJ2-1; 7 positions match TRBD1. J was trimmed by 7 bases and V by 3 bases; bases with no gene match: 4. Germline V gives CDR1 SGHRS, CDR2 YFSETQ. The CDR3 sequence is 13 residues long. CDR3 region: CASSSTGLNEQFF. The CDR3 DNA follows: TGCGCCAGCAGCTCGACAGGGCTGAATGAGCAGTTCTTC.

A few counts support this clone. The chain is built from TRBV30 and TRBJ1-2; D is unclear. Germline assignment: CDR1 GTSNPN and CDR2 SVGIG (reference sequence). This CDR3 is built from 11 residues. The V end lost 4 bases, the J end lost 8 bases, and 11 bases lay between the germline ends. The CDR3 here is CAWTTLWGYTF. The CDR3 DNA reads as TGTGCCTGGACGACCCTGTGGGGCTACACCTTC.

The chain employs TRBV18 and TRBJ2-7; TRBD1 agrees at 10 bases. V lost 4 bases and J lost 5; bases outside the gene matches: 17. The CDR3 is 18 residues long. The V gene's germline CDR1 is KGHSH and CDR2 LQKENI. CDR3 in amino acids: CASSLRLDYSDRGDEQYF. The CDR3 bases are TGTGCCAGCTCACTCCGACTCGATTATTCGGACAGGGGGGACGAGCAGTACTTC.

The gene calls are TRBV11-2 and TRBJ2-1; D unresolved. CDR1 is SGHAT and CDR2 is FQNNGV in the germline V gene. This CDR3 region has 14 residues. V lost 4 bases, J lost 2 bases, and 9 bases lay in between. The CDR3 sequence is CASSSIRTYNEQFF. The CDR3 DNA is TGTGCCAGCAGCTCTATAAGGACCTACAATGAGCAGTTCTTC.